Listed here is a single T cell receptor beta chain. The CDR3 totals 12 residues. V dropped 6 bases and J dropped 2; count of bases not matched to a gene: 2. The germline V gene has CDR1 SQVTM and CDR2 ANQGSEA. Sequencing was performed with immunoSEQ multiplex PCR; in TCRdb, only in-frame clones are kept and a portion is missing. The sample yields approximately 100,000 clones, just under 95% seen once. This record belongs to a study of T cell changes during pregnancy in multiple sclerosis. This sequence originates from a female donor with multiple sclerosis, enrolled in a pregnancy study. Sample: peripheral blood, taken in the first trimester of pregnancy. The rearrangement joins TRBV29-1 to TRBJ1-2; 8 bases line up with TRBD1. The CDR3 spells CSVWTGNYGYTF. The CDR3 nucleotides are TGCAGCGTCTGGACAGGGAACTATGGCTACACCTTC.